Here is one TCR beta chain with its context. V was cut by 0 bases and J by 0 bases, with 6 bases left in between. The CDR3 contains 15 residues. CDR1 MNHEY and CDR2 SMNVEV come from the germline V gene (reference sequence). How the authors handled the data: For nucleated cells, counts were estimated from reference gene primer amplification. TCRdb keeps only in-frame clones here, not all; method: immunoSEQ multiplex PCR. The V and J calls and clone size were taken over from that table, and D and trimming were inferred from the DNA. The data show hundreds of thousands of clones, with 85% seen just once and 3.6% held by the top ten. This entry belongs to a study of blood T cell repertoires in COVID-19. Study at large: Material from acute and convalescent COVID-19 was sourced from the United States, Italy and Spain. From T cells, B-cell-depleted T cells, or PBMCs came the material, which was cDNA or gDNA.

The source is a young woman with acute or convalescent COVID-19. Sequencing was done on a sample of peripheral blood. This rearrangement joins TRBV27 to TRBJ2-1, with D possibly matching TRBD2 (5 bases). The CDR3 nucleotides read TGTGCCAGCAGTTTATCCCGGGACTCCTACAATGAGCAGTTCTTC. It encodes CASSLSRDSYNEQFF.